This T cell receptor beta chain comes out of a study of T cell changes during pregnancy in multiple sclerosis. The CDR3 spans 12 residues. Deletions cut 4 bases from V and 9 bases from J, with 8 bases between. Germline CDR1 and CDR2: SGHNT and YYREEE (reference sequence). The protocol was immunoSEQ multiplex PCR, while the TCRdb copy is restricted to in-frame clones and leaves out a portion. The repertoire holds 90,000 or so clones, with more than 85% as singletons. Sequencing used peripheral blood, obtained before pregnancy. The TCR comes from a female donor with multiple sclerosis, enrolled in a pregnancy study. The chain has TRBV5-4 and TRBJ2-6, with D possibly being TRBD1 (5 bases). CDR3 protein: CASSVTDNVLTF. The CDR3 DNA follows: TGTGCCAGCAGCGTGACAGACAACGTCCTGACTTTC.